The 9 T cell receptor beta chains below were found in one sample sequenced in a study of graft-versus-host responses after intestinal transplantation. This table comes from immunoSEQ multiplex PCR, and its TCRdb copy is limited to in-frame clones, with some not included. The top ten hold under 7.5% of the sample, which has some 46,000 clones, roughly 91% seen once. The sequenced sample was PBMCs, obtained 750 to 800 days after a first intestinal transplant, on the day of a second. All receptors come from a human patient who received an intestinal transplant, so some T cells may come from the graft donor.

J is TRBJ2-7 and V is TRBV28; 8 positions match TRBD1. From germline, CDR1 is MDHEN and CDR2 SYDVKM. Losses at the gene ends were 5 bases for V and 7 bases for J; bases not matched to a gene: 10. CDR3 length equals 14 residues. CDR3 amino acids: CASSPTGALREQYF. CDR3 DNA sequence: TGTGCCAGCAGTCCGACAGGGGCACTACGAGAGCAGTACTTC.

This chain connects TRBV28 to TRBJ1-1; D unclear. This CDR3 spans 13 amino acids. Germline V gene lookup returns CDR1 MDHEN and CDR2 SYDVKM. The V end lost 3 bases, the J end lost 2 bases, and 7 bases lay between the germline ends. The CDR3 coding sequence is TGTGCCAGCAGTTTTTGGGGAAACACTGAAGCTTTCTTT. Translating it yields CASSFWGNTEAFF. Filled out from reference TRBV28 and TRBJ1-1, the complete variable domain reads DVKVTQSSRYLVKRTGEKVFLECVQDMDHENMFWYRQDPGLGLRLIYFSYDVKMKEKGDIPEGYSVSREKKERFSLILESASTNQTSMYLCASSFWGNTEAFFGQGTRLTVV.

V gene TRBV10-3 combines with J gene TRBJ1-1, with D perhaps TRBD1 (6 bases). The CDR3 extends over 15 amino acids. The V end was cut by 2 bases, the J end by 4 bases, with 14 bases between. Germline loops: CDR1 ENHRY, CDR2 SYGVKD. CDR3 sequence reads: CAISETGNSGTEAFF. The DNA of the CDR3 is TGTGCCATCAGTGAGACAGGGAATAGTGGCACTGAAGCTTTCTTT.

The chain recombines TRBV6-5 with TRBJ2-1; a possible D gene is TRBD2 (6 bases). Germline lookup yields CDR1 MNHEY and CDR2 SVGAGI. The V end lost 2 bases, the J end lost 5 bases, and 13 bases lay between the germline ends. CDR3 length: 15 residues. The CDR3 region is CASSYLLGLDNEQFF. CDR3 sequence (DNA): TGTGCCAGCAGTTACCTATTGGGACTCGACAATGAGCAGTTCTTC.

The CDR3 protein is CASSLWQGMGTGELFF. CDR3 nucleotides: TGTGCCAGCAGCTTATGGCAGGGGATGGGCACCGGGGAGCTGTTTTTT. The V gene is TRBV7-3, the J gene TRBJ2-2, with a tentative D call TRBD1 (6 bases). Trimming took 2 bases from V and 4 from J, leaving 14 bases between them. This CDR3 has 16 residues. The germline V gene encodes CDR1 SGHTA and CDR2 FQGTGA.

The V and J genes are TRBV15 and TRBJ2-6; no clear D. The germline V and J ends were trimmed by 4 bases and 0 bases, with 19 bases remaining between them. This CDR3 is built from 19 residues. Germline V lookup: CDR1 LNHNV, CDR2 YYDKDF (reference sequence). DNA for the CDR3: TGTGCCACCAGCATACCGCCGGTGGGTTGGGGCTCTGGGGCCAACGTCCTGACTTTC. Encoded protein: CATSIPPVGWGSGANVLTF. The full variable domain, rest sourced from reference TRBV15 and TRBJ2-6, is DAMVIQNPRYQVTQFGKPVTLSCSQTLNHNVMYWYQQKSSQAPKLLFHYYDKDFNNEADTPDNFQSRRPNTSFCFLDIRSPGLGDTAMYLCATSIPPVGWGSGANVLTFGAGSRLTVL.

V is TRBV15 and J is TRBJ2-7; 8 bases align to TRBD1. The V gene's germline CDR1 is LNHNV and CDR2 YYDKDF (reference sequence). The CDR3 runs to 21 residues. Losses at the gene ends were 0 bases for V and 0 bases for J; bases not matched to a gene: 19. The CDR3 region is CATSRELLFGLGQEASYEQYF. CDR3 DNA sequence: TGTGCCACCAGCAGAGAGTTGCTTTTCGGTTTGGGACAGGAGGCCTCCTACGAGCAGTACTTC. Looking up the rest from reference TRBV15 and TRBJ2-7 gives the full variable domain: DAMVIQNPRYQVTQFGKPVTLSCSQTLNHNVMYWYQQKSSQAPKLLFHYYDKDFNNEADTPDNFQSRRPNTSFCFLDIRSPGLGDTAMYLCATSRELLFGLGQEASYEQYFGPGTRLTVT.

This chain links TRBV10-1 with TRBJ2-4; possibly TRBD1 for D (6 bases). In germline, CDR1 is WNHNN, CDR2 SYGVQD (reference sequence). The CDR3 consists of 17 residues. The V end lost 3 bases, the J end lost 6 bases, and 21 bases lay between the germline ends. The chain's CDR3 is CASSDTGTPSHRNIQYF. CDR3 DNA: TGCGCCAGCAGTGACACCGGGACACCAAGCCATAGAAACATTCAGTACTTC.

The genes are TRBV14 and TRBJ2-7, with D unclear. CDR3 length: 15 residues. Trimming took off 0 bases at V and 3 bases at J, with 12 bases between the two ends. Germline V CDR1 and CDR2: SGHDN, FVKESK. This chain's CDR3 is CASSQEPARDYEQYF. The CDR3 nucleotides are TGTGCCAGCAGCCAAGAGCCAGCCAGAGACTACGAGCAGTACTTC.